These T cell receptor beta chains were read from a single sample in a study of CD8 T cells in ankylosing spondylitis. Using its own MiXCR run on the 5' RACE reads, TCRdb lists one record per CDR3 protein. The table has around 300,000 distinct CDR3 sequences, about 20% seen once. The sequenced material came from blood, either unsorted or a sorted T cell fraction (not recorded which). The receptors here all came from a female donor with ankylosing spondylitis or in good health (not recorded which). Each CDR3 is given with its conserved first and last residue. Each record gives: clone size, V gene, D gene, J gene, CDR3 DNA, CDR3 protein. D genes are given only for firm matches. The size of a clone is reported for some rows only, either as once, few or many, or as a class for expanded clones.

-	TRBV6-2/TRBV6-3	-	TRBJ2-2	TGTGCCAGCGGAGCTTGGGGGGCACAGAACACCGGGGAGCTGTTTTTT	CASGAWGAQNTGELFF
-	TRBV10-1	-	TRBJ2-2	TGCGCCAGCAGCCCTCTTAGCGTTATCCACACCGGGGAGCTGTTTTTT	CASSPLSVIHTGELFF
-	TRBV6-2/TRBV6-3	-	TRBJ2-7	TGTGCCAGCAGTCGCCCTGGGGGTTACGAGCAGTACTTC	CASSRPGGYEQYF
few	TRBV27	-	TRBJ2-4	TGTGCCAGCAGTTTGTCTCAAAGGGACTCCCGGAGGGGCATTCAGTACTTC	CASSLSQRDSRRGIQYF
few	TRBV5-6	TRBD2	TRBJ2-7	TGTGCCAGCAGCAGCCGTCCCGGGACTATTTTCGGAGCCTACGAGCAGTACTTC	CASSSRPGTIFGAYEQYF
-	TRBV20-1	-	TRBJ1-6	TGCAGTGCTGGGGGTAGGCTCCATTCACCCCTCCACTTT	CSAGGRLHSPLHF
few	TRBV7-3	TRBD2	TRBJ2-1	TGTGCCAGCAGCCGTAGACGACCGACTAGCGGGACATACAATGAGCAGTTCTTC	CASSRRRPTSGTYNEQFF
-	TRBV11-2	-	TRBJ2-3	TGTGCCAGCAGCCCCCACCCATCAGATACGCAGTATTTT	CASSPHPSDTQYF
-	TRBV5-1	-	TRBJ2-1	TGCGCCAGCAGCTTGGCTTCGAGCGGAAACTCCTACAATGAGCAGTTCTTC	CASSLASSGNSYNEQFF
-	TRBV20-1	TRBD1	TRBJ2-7	TGCAGTGCCTACGACAGGGCCCGATGGATCTTC	CSAYDRARWIF
many	TRBV15	-	TRBJ1-4	TGTGCCACCAGCAGGAGATTTAATGAAAAACTGTTTTTT	CATSRRFNEKLFF
-	TRBV20-1	-	TRBJ1-1	TGCAGTGCCAGCAATATAGAGGTGCGGACTGAAGCTTTCTTT	CSASNIEVRTEAFF
few	TRBV10-3	-	TRBJ1-5	TGTGCCATCAGTGAGAATTCGGGGAATCAGCCCCAGCATTTT	CAISENSGNQPQHF
-	TRBV9	-	TRBJ2-2	TGTGCCAGCAGCGTAGGATGGCCCGGGGAGCTGTTTTTT	CASSVGWPGELFF
many	TRBV12-3/TRBV12-4	-	TRBJ1-6	TGTGCCAGCAGTTTGGAGGGATCACCCCTCCACTTT	CASSLEGSPLHF